These 3 T cell receptor beta chains share one sample of origin, sequenced in a study of persistence of HIV-infected CD4 T cells. This nonspecific control used anti-CD3/anti-CD28 bead stimulation of CD4+ T cells. Sorting selected CD4+ T cells upregulating both CD40 ligand and CD69. Sequencing used immunoSEQ version 4 in survey mode. Profiling relied on immunoSEQ multiplex PCR, and the TCRdb table lists in-frame clones only, not all of them. The repertoire holds about 47,000 clones, with about 89% as singletons. These receptors lack a known antigen. Specimen: CD4+ T cells sorted from PBMCs after roughly 17-hour stimulation, collected from a patient who received antiretroviral therapy. The receptors come from an adult man with HIV who was CMV-seropositive.

A remark on this clone: The missing conserved phenylalanine or tryptophan at the end of this CDR3 makes a read error likely. This chain joins TRBV6-1 and TRBJ1-5; maybe TRBD1 (6 bases). Trimming shortened V by 0 bases and J by 10 bases, and 22 bases separated the two germline ends. From germline, CDR1 is MNHNS and CDR2 SASEGT. This CDR3 comprises 17 residues. CDR3 in amino acids: CASSEARDIDAYLPQHL. Written as DNA, the CDR3 is TGTGCCAGCAGTGAAGCCAGGGACATTGACGCTTATTTACCCCAGCATCTT.

The DNA of the CDR3 is TGCGCCAGCAGCCTAGACAGGGGCACAGATACGCAGTATTTT. Its protein is CASSLDRGTDTQYF. The chain has TRBV5-1 and TRBJ2-3, with TRBD1 matching 7 bases. Germline assignment: CDR1 SGHRS and CDR2 YFSETQ. CDR3 length equals 14 residues. The V and J ends lost 4 bases and 1 base, in that order; junction bases with no gene match: 3.

The V gene is TRBV3-1 (or the pseudogene TRBV3-2), the J gene TRBJ1-2; 9 bases match TRBD1. The CDR3 has 14 residues. With 4 bases clipped from V and 6 bases from J, the junction kept 6 bases outside the gene matches. Germline assignment: CDR1 LGHDT and CDR2 YNNKEL (reference sequence). The CDR3 loop reads CASSRSDRGDGYTF. In nucleotides, the CDR3 is TGTGCCAGCAGCCGGTCGGACAGGGGAGATGGCTACACCTTC.